The T cell receptor (beta chain) described here comes from a study of T cells in Graves' hyperthyroidism and ophthalmopathy. At the level of the study: Specimen type is peripheral blood, collected at initial diagnosis prior to any treatment.

From RNA transcripts, TCR beta CDR3 regions were amplified. Initially, a first-round RT-PCR of the TCR CDR3 employed the HTBI primer set. MiXCR was run by TCRdb on the multiplex PCR reads, yielding one entry per CDR3 protein. This table holds about 600,000 distinct CDR3 sequences, 16% found once. Whole-study findings and limits: Also found in blood were most expanded thyroid clonotypes above 0.001.

This clonotype was recorded many times. The target antigen is unknown. The sample was blood. The source is a woman aged 35 to 49 with Graves' ophthalmopathy.

CDR3 residues: CASSLRQYMGSEAFF. The CDR3 DNA follows: TGCGCCAGCAGCTTGAGGCAGTACATGGGTTCCGAAGCTTTCTTT. The chain joins TRBV5-1 to TRBJ1-1, with unresolved D. Germline values: CDR1 SGHRS, CDR2 YFSETQ. V lost 1 base and J 8 bases, leaving 18 bases between the germline ends. The CDR3 loop spans 15 amino acids. Full variable domain (rest looked up from reference TRBV5-1 and TRBJ1-1): KAGVTQTPRYLIKTRGQQVTLSCSPISGHRSVSWYQQTPGQGLQFLFEYFSETQRNKGNFPGRFSGRQFSNSRSEMNVSTLELGDSALYLCASSLRQYMGSEAFFGQGTRLTVV.